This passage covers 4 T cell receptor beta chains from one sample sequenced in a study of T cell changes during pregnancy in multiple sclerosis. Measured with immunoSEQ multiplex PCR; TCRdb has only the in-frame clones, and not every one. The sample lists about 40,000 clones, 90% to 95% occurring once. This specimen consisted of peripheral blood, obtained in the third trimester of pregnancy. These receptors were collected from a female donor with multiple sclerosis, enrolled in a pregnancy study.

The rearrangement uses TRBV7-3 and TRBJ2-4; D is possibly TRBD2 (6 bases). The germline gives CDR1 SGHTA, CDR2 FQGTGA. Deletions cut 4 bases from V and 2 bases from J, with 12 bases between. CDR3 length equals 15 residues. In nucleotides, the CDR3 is TGTGCCAGCAGCTCAATAGCGGCCCCCAAAAACATTCAGTACTTC. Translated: CASSSIAAPKNIQYF.

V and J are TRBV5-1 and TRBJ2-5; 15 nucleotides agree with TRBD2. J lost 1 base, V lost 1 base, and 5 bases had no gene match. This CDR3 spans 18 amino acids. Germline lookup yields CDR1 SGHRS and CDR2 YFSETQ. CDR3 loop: CASSLPRTSGGAQETQYF. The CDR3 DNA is TGCGCCAGCAGCTTGCCTCGGACTAGCGGGGGGGCCCAAGAGACCCAGTACTTC.

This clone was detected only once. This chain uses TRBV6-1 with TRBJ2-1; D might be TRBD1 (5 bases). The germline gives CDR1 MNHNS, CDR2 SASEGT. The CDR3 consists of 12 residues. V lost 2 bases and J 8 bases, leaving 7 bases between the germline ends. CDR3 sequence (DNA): TGTGCCAGCAGTGAAAGGGGTGATGAGCAGTTCTTC. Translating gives CASSERGDEQFF.

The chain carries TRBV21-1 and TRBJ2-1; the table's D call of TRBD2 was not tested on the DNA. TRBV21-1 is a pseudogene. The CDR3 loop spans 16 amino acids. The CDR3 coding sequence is TGTGCCAGCAGTTACTTGGGAAGCGGGAATGTAAATGAGCAGTTCTTC. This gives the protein CASSYLGSGNVNEQFF.